Shown below are 18 T cell receptor beta chains from a single sample sequenced in a study of cytomegalovirus exposure and HLA in healthy donors (TCRdb year 2017). The library was prepared using the immunoSEQ multiplex PCR assay. TCRdb holds this immuneACCESS table with in-frame rearrangements only. Some clones are missing; in checked studies, unresolved V genes explain under half, and the rest has no known cause. The sample profile shows fewer than 250,000 clones; roughly 89% of them were found once. 2.5% to 3% of the sample lies in the top ten. Sequenced: PBMCs. Source of these receptors: a man younger than 35 in good health and CMV-seronegative.

This sequence joins TRBV11-3 and TRBJ2-5; 10 nucleotides align to TRBD2. In germline, CDR1 is SGHNT, CDR2 YENEEA. The trim removed 8 bases at V and 2 bases at J, leaving 5 bases unmatched. The CDR3 has 14 amino acids. In DNA form, the CDR3 reads TGTGCCAGCGCCCTAGCGGGGGAGCAAGAGACCCAGTACTTC. The encoded protein is CASALAGEQETQYF.

The chain recombines TRBV5-4 with TRBJ1-6; 10 bases line up with TRBD1. The CDR3 is 17 amino acids. The germline V gene encodes CDR1 SGHNT and CDR2 YYREEE (reference sequence). Trimming at V came to 4 bases and at J to 7 bases, leaving 11 bases not matched to a gene. The CDR3 nucleotides are TGTGCCAGCAGCCAAACCGGGACAGGGGATTACAATTCACCCCTCCACTTT. Protein: CASSQTGTGDYNSPLHF. The whole variable domain, remainder taken from reference TRBV5-4 and TRBJ1-6, is ETGVTQSPTHLIKTRGQQVTLRCSSQSGHNTVSWYQQALGQGPQFIFQYYREEENGRGNFPPRFSGLQFPNYSSELNVNALELDDSALYLCASSQTGTGDYNSPLHFGNGTRLTVT.

The genes are TRBV15 and TRBJ1-1; possible D gene TRBD1, 5 bases. Germline V gene sequence: CDR1 LNHNV, CDR2 YYDKDF (reference sequence). The CDR3 length is 15 residues. Trimming pared 5 bases from V and 0 bases from J, leaving 13 bases between. In DNA form, the CDR3 reads TGTGCCACCAGCGGGAGGACACCCCTGAACACTGAAGCTTTCTTT. It is translated as CATSGRTPLNTEAFF. The whole variable domain, filled in from reference TRBV15 and TRBJ1-1, reads DAMVIQNPRYQVTQFGKPVTLSCSQTLNHNVMYWYQQKSSQAPKLLFHYYDKDFNNEADTPDNFQSRRPNTSFCFLDIRSPGLGDTAMYLCATSGRTPLNTEAFFGQGTRLTVV.

This rearrangement joins TRBV6-1 to TRBJ2-1; 11 bases agree with TRBD2. The length of the CDR3 is 13 residues. Germline V lookup: CDR1 MNHNS, CDR2 SASEGT. After removal of 7 bases from V and 8 bases from J, the junction contained 4 bases not matched to a gene. The CDR3 sequence is CASTLAGGHEQFF. The DNA of the CDR3 is TGTGCCAGCACTCTAGCGGGGGGTCATGAGCAGTTCTTC.

The chain has TRBV6-5 and TRBJ2-7; tentative D call: TRBD1 (6 bases). The germline V gene encodes CDR1 MNHEY and CDR2 SVGAGI. Trimming took off 3 bases at V and 12 bases at J, with 12 bases between the two ends. The CDR3 is made up of 11 amino acids. The CDR3, as DNA: TGTGCCAGCAGTTATCAGGGGAAATGGTACTTC. This codes for CASSYQGKWYF.

This chain links TRBV28 with TRBJ1-1; perhaps TRBD1 as D (5 bases). V dropped 2 bases and J dropped 4 bases, with 11 bases sitting between them. Germline V gene data show CDR1 as MDHEN and CDR2 as SYDVKM. CDR3 length equals 14 residues. This CDR3 reads CASSLRQTFTEAFF. CDR3 in DNA: TGTGCCAGCAGTTTACGACAGACCTTCACTGAAGCTTTCTTT.

The CDR3 is CASSSLGGVYEQYF. The DNA for the CDR3 is TGCGCCAGCAGCTCACTAGGCGGGGTCTACGAGCAGTACTTC. The V and J genes are TRBV5-1 and TRBJ2-7, with D maybe TRBD2 (6 bases). The CDR3 consists of 14 residues. V lost 3 bases and J 3 bases, leaving 13 bases between the germline ends. The V gene's germline CDR1 is SGHRS and CDR2 YFSETQ.

The chain couples TRBV5-4 to TRBJ2-5; 7 nucleotides agree with TRBD1. The CDR3 spans 15 residues. J lost 7 bases, V lost 5 bases, and 14 bases had no gene match. The germline CDR1 and CDR2 sequences are SGHNT and YYREEE (reference sequence). The CDR3 loop reads CASRPDRVLPGTQYF. The CDR3 nucleotides read TGTGCCAGCAGACCAGACAGGGTTCTCCCCGGGACCCAGTACTTC.

The chain couples TRBV28 to TRBJ2-1; 14 bases agree with TRBD2. This CDR3 comprises 16 residues. V lost 3 bases, J lost 9 bases, and 7 bases stayed unmatched. CDR1 and CDR2 from the germline V gene are MDHEN and SYDVKM. CDR3 amino acids: CASSFTGLAGVGEQFF. The CDR3 nucleotides read TGTGCCAGCAGTTTCACGGGACTAGCGGGAGTAGGTGAGCAGTTCTTC.

This sequence joins TRBV27 and TRBJ2-1; TRBD2 matches at 7 bases. The CDR3 covers 12 residues. The V gene's germline CDR1 is MNHEY and CDR2 SMNVEV (reference sequence). J gave up 3 bases and V 8 bases, and 1 base lay outside the gene matches. The CDR3 DNA is TGTGCCAGCGGGGGGGTCTACAATGAGCAGTTCTTC. Protein: CASGGVYNEQFF.

The chain combines TRBV7-9 with TRBJ1-6; 7 nucleotides agree with TRBD1. Trimming removed 5 bases from V and 9 bases from J; junction bases left unmatched: 13. The CDR3 sequence is 16 residues long. In germline, CDR1 is SEHNR, CDR2 FQNEAQ (reference sequence). CDR3 nucleotides: TGTGCCAGCAGCCCTGACAGGGTTGTTCTCGGTTCACCCCTCCACTTT. Protein sequence: CASSPDRVVLGSPLHF.

Comments on this clone: In the same sample, other DNA sequences code for this CDR3. The rearrangement joins TRBV9 to TRBJ1-1; D not certain. Trimming left V 0 bases short and J 5 bases short, with 8 bases between. The CDR3 sequence is 13 residues long. The germline V gene encodes CDR1 SGDLS and CDR2 YYNGEE. The CDR3 DNA follows: TGTGCCAGCAGCGTAGGAGGGTCTACTGAAGCTTTCTTT. This sequence encodes CASSVGGSTEAFF.

This clone has just one count. This chain links TRBV4-3 with TRBJ1-2; 8 nucleotides match TRBD1. V shed 5 bases, J shed 6 bases, and the junction held 11 bases outside the gene matches. This CDR3 region has 15 residues. The germline V gene has CDR1 LGHNA and CDR2 YSLEER. CDR3 bases: TGCGCCAGCAGCGCTATTACAGGGGGGATGGATGGCTACACCTTC. Protein sequence: CASSAITGGMDGYTF.

This chain joins TRBV2 and TRBJ2-7; 10 nucleotides line up with TRBD2. Per germline, CDR1 SNHLY and CDR2 FYNNEI. The CDR3 is made up of 13 amino acids. V gave up 6 bases and J gave up 3 bases; unmatched junction bases: 2. CDR3 in amino acids: CASRKRGGYEQYF. CDR3 in DNA: TGTGCCAGCAGGAAGCGGGGGGGCTACGAGCAGTACTTC.

The CDR3 DNA is TGTGCCACCAGCAGAGATCTGGGAGGTGAGCAGTTCTTC. Protein product: CATSRDLGGEQFF. V is TRBV15 and J is TRBJ2-1; D is possibly TRBD2 (6 bases). Trimming removed 0 bases from V and 9 bases from J, with 9 bases in between. The CDR3 covers 13 residues. Germline loops: CDR1 LNHNV, CDR2 YYDKDF (reference sequence).

CDR3 amino acids: CASSLGTRSDNEQFF. The CDR3 coding sequence is TGTGCCAGCAGCTTAGGGACTAGGTCCGACAATGAGCAGTTCTTC. The chain links TRBV7-9 to TRBJ2-1; TRBD2 matches at 7 bases. This CDR3 comprises 15 residues. Germline CDR1 reads SEHNR; CDR2 reads FQNEAQ (reference sequence). J was trimmed by 5 bases and V by 1 base; bases with no gene match: 5. Drawing the rest from reference TRBV7-9 and TRBJ2-1, the complete variable domain is DTGVSQNPRHKITKRGQNVTFRCDPISEHNRLYWYRQTLGQGPEFLTYFQNEAQLEKSRLLSDRFSAERPKGSFSTLEIQRTEQGDSAMYLCASSLGTRSDNEQFFGPGTRLTVL.

V and J are TRBV27 and TRBJ1-1; D might be TRBD1 (5 bases). Germline loops: CDR1 MNHEY, CDR2 SMNVEV (reference sequence). V shed 7 bases and J shed 4 bases, with 16 bases lying between them. This CDR3 is 14 amino acids long. The CDR3 region is CASTSFQGSTEAFF. The CDR3 DNA is TGTGCCAGCACCTCGTTTCAGGGAAGCACTGAAGCTTTCTTT.

This chain uses TRBV27 with TRBJ2-2; 13 bases agree with TRBD2. V lost 7 bases to trimming and J lost 7 bases; unmatched junction nucleotides: 3. Germline V gives CDR1 MNHEY, CDR2 SMNVEV (reference sequence). The CDR3 covers 14 residues. The CDR3 DNA follows: TGTGCCAGCACAGGACTAGCGGGGGTCGGGGAGCTGTTTTTT. It yields the protein CASTGLAGVGELFF.